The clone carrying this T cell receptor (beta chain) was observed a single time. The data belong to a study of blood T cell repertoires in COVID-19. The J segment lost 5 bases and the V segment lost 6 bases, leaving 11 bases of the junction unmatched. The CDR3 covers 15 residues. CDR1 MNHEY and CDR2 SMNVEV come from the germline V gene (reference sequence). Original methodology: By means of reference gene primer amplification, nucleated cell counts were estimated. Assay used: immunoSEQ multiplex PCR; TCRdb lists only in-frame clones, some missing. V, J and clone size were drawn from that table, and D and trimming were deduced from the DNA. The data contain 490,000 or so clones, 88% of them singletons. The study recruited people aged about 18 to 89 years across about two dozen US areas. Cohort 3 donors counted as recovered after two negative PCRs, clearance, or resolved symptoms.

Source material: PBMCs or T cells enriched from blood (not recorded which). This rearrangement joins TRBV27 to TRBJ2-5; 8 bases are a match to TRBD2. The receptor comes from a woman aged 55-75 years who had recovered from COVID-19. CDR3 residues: CASSHRGGLYETQYF. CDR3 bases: TGTGCCAGCAGCCACCGCGGGGGGCTTTATGAGACCCAGTACTTC.